The clone carrying this TCR beta chain was counted at least ten times. What it binds is not known. Axillary draining lymph nodes of breast cancer patients supplied the node samples. The entry originates in a study of breast tumors, draining lymph nodes, adjacent tissues. Study-level findings and limits: Data fit most tumor T cells coming from lymph node, expanding in tumor.

The germline V gene encodes CDR1 SGHNT and CDR2 YYREEE (reference sequence). CDR3 size: 17 residues. The V segment lost 3 bases and the J segment 4 bases; nucleotides outside the gene matches: 15. TCRdb independently ran MiXCR on the multiplex PCR reads; one entry per CDR3 protein. The table has more than 85,000 distinct CDR3 sequences, 21% seen once. This TCR derives from a female donor with breast cancer. Some clones in this sample may be carry-over from other donors' samples. The sequenced sample was axillary lymph node tissue. The chain employs TRBV5-4 and TRBJ1-2; 7 bases map to TRBD1. The DNA for the CDR3 is TGTGCCAGCAGCTCCTCGGCGGCGGGACAGCTAGTCTATGGCTACACCTTC. Translation gives CASSSSAAGQLVYGYTF.